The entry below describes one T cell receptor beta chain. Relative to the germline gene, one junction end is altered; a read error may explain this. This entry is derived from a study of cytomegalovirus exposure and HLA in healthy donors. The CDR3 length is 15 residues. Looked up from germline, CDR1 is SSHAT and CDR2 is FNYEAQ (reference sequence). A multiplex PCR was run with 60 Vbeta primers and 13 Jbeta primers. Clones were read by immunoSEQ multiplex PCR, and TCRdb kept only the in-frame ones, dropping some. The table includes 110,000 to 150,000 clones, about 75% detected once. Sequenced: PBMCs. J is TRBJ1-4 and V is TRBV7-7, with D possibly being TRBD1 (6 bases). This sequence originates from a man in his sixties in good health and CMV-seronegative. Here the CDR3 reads CASSFSDSRGEKLFF. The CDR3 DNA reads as TGTGCTAGCAGCTTCTCGGACAGTCGAGGTGAAAAACTGTTTTTT.